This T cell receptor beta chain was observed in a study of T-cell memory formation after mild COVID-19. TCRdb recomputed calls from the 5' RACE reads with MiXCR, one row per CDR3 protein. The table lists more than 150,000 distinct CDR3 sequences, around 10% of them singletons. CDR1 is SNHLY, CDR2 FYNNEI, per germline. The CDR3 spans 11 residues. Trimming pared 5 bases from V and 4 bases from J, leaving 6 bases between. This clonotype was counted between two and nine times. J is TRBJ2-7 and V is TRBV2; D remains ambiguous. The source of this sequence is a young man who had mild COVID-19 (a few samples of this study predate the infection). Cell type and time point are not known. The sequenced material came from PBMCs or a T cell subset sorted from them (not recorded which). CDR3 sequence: CASSWYYEQYV. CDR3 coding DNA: TGTGCCAGCAGTTGGTATTACGAGCAGTACGTC.